A selection of T cell receptor beta chains follows, all from one sample in a study of blood T cell repertoires in COVID-19. Generated by immunoSEQ multiplex PCR, the TCRdb table keeps only in-frame clones and is missing some. This sample has a few hundred thousand clones; 80% to 90% occur once, and the top ten carry 3.5% to 4.5%. The sample comprised PBMCs or T cells enriched from blood (not recorded which). These receptors were obtained from a man younger than 40 who had recovered from COVID-19. CDR3s include the opening cysteine and the closing phenylalanine or tryptophan. The D gene is left open where the match is weak. Clone size appears in some rows only: once, few, many, or a class for an expanded clone.

V gene	J gene	D gene	clone size	CDR3 protein	CDR3 DNA
TRBV12-3/TRBV12-4	TRBJ1-3	.	.	CASSPVARDTIYF	TGTGCCAGCAGTCCCGTAGCTAGAGACACCATATATTTT
TRBV3-1/TRBV3-2	TRBJ1-4	.	.	CASSPGISATNEKLFF	TGTGCCAGCAGCCCAGGCATCAGTGCAACTAATGAAAAACTGTTTTTT
TRBV7-9	TRBJ1-6	.	.	CASSGAGTNNSPLHF	TGTGCCAGCAGCGGGGCCGGGACAAATAATTCACCCCTCCACTTT
TRBV3-1/TRBV3-2	TRBJ1-4	.	.	CASSPTVSNEKLFF	TGTGCCAGCAGCCCGACAGTCTCTAATGAAAAACTGTTTTTT
TRBV3-1/TRBV3-2	TRBJ1-3	TRBD1	few	CASSQDTGVGFSGNTIYF	TGTGCCAGCAGCCAAGATACAGGGGTTGGATTTAGTGGAAACACCATATATTTT
TRBV10-1	TRBJ2-7	TRBD2	once	CASRILPGTSGSHEQYF	TGCGCCAGCAGAATACTCCCCGGGACTAGCGGGAGCCACGAGCAGTACTTC
TRBV6-1	TRBJ1-6	TRBD1	.	CASSGGQGAYQSPLHF	TGTGCCAGCAGTGGAGGACAGGGGGCGTATCAATCACCCCTCCACTTT
TRBV12-3/TRBV12-4	TRBJ1-2	.	.	CASSSQEYGYTF	TGTGCCAGCAGTTCACAGGAATATGGCTACACCTTC
TRBV28	TRBJ1-6	TRBD1	.	CASSLVGTGNSPLHF	TGTGCCAGCAGTTTAGTCGGGACAGGGAATTCACCCCTCCACTTT
TRBV19	TRBJ2-3	TRBD2	.	CASSIRTSRIGDTQYF	TGTGCCAGTAGTATCCGGACTAGCCGAATAGGAGATACGCAGTATTTT
TRBV20-1	TRBJ1-5	TRBD1	.	CSASRQGSNQPQHF	TGCAGTGCTAGTAGACAGGGAAGCAATCAGCCCCAGCATTTT
TRBV2	TRBJ2-7	TRBD1	.	CASSLQGETYEQYF	TGTGCCAGCAGTCTGCAGGGGGAAACCTACGAGCAGTACTTC
TRBV10-1	TRBJ1-5	TRBD1	.	CASSGGGQGNQPQHF	TGCGCCAGCAGTGGTGGCGGACAGGGGAATCAGCCCCAGCATTTT
TRBV24-1	TRBJ2-2	.	.	CATSDPGHLGNTGELFF	TGTGCCACCAGTGATCCCGGACACCTGGGGAACACCGGGGAGCTGTTTTTT
TRBV6-1	TRBJ1-5	.	.	CASSEYPGTNQPQHF	TGTGCCAGCAGTGAATACCCAGGAACAAATCAGCCCCAGCATTTT
TRBV28	TRBJ1-1	TRBD1	.	CASSSRGTRGTEAFF	TGTGCCAGCAGTTCCAGAGGGACCAGGGGGACTGAAGCTTTCTTT
TRBV19	TRBJ1-2	TRBD1	.	CASSIRTGNSRGYTF	TGTGCCAGTAGTATAAGGACAGGGAACAGTCGTGGCTACACCTTC
TRBV5-1	TRBJ1-1	TRBD1	.	CASSLAGTGHTEAFF	TGCGCCAGCAGCTTGGCTGGGACAGGGCACACTGAAGCTTTCTTT
TRBV3-1/TRBV3-2	TRBJ1-6	.	.	CASSPGGLGVSYNSPLHF	TGTGCCAGCAGCCCCGGGGGGCTGGGGGTGTCCTATAATTCACCCCTCCACTTT
TRBV5-4	TRBJ1-3	.	.	CASSLASRNTIYF	TGTGCCAGCAGCTTGGCCAGTAGAAACACCATATATTTT
TRBV5-1	TRBJ2-2	TRBD2	once	CASRSPGRVWTGELFF	TGCGCCAGCAGATCCCCGGGGAGGGTATGGACCGGGGAGCTGTTTTTT
TRBV2	TRBJ2-2	TRBD1	.	CASSERDRAFTGELFF	TGTGCCAGCAGTGAACGAGACAGGGCATTTACCGGGGAGCTGTTTTTT
TRBV11-3	TRBJ2-7	.	.	CASSVPSASYEQYF	TGTGCCAGCAGCGTACCTAGCGCCTCCTACGAGCAGTACTTC
TRBV11-3	TRBJ1-2	.	.	CASSLAPDPTNYGYTF	TGTGCCAGCAGCTTAGCTCCAGATCCCACTAACTATGGCTACACCTTC
TRBV19	TRBJ1-5	.	.	CASKRHGSNQPQHF	TGTGCCAGTAAACGCCACGGTAGCAATCAGCCCCAGCATTTT
TRBV29-1	TRBJ2-5	TRBD2	.	CSASVVVAGTYQETQYF	TGCAGCGCCTCAGTGGTGGTAGCGGGGACCTACCAAGAGACCCAGTACTTC
TRBV2	TRBJ1-2	TRBD1	once	CASSLSTGTEYGYTF	TGTGCCAGCAGTCTTTCTACCGGGACAGAATATGGCTACACCTTC
TRBV5-5	TRBJ2-3	.	.	CASSLRSPDTQYF	TGTGCCAGCAGCTTGCGGTCCCCAGATACGCAGTATTTT
TRBV25-1	TRBJ1-1	.	once	CASKQGEAFF	TGTGCCAGCAAACAGGGAGAAGCTTTCTTT
TRBV7-2	TRBJ2-7	TRBD1	.	CASSGQGAGSYEQYF	TGTGCCAGCAGCGGACAGGGCGCAGGTTCCTACGAGCAGTACTTC
TRBV7-8	TRBJ2-3	TRBD2	once	CASSLLFIGASGGAPDTQYF	TGTGCCAGCAGCTTATTATTCATCGGGGCTAGCGGGGGGGCACCAGATACGCAGTATTTT
TRBV7-8	TRBJ1-1	.	.	CASSLARGTNTEAFF	TGTGCCAGCAGCTTAGCCCGGGGAACGAACACTGAAGCTTTCTTT
TRBV10-2	TRBJ1-2	.	.	CASSITTDYGYTF	TGCGCCAGCAGCATCACGACAGACTATGGCTACACCTTC
TRBV28	TRBJ2-5	TRBD2	.	CASSLSSGAQLIAGGPGLETQYF	TGTGCCAGCAGTTTAAGTTCCGGAGCACAGTTAATAGCGGGAGGGCCCGGATTGGAAACCCAGTACTTC
TRBV3-1/TRBV3-2	TRBJ2-1	.	.	CASSLPGQVNEQFF	TGTGCCAGCAGCCTCCCGGGACAAGTCAATGAGCAGTTCTTC
TRBV18	TRBJ2-7	.	.	CASSPPRGYAYEQYF	TGTGCCAGCTCACCACCTAGAGGGTATGCCTACGAGCAGTACTTC
TRBV29-1	TRBJ2-1	TRBD2	once	CSVEAVGLEYNEQFF	TGCAGCGTTGAAGCGGTGGGACTAGAGTACAATGAGCAGTTCTTC
TRBV2	TRBJ1-2	.	.	CASLRGRDGYTF	TGTGCCAGCTTGCGGGGGCGGGATGGCTACACCTTC
TRBV24-1	TRBJ2-2	TRBD2	.	CAISSGRAPTGELFF	TGTGCCATCTCTAGCGGGAGGGCCCCCACCGGGGAGCTGTTTTTT